The 27 T cell receptor beta chains in this list originate from one sample, sequenced in a study of blood T cell repertoires in COVID-19 (dated by TCRdb to between 2020 and 2021). Library preparation was by the immunoSEQ multiplex PCR assay. Imported from immuneACCESS, the table was reduced by TCRdb to in-frame sequences with V and J called. These copies leave out some clones; in studies compared against another copy, an unresolved V gene accounts for under half, and the cause of the remainder is not known. Here the sample has a few hundred thousand clones; 84% occur a single time. The top ten clonotypes cover roughly 1.4% of the sample. The sample was peripheral blood. The receptors were gathered from a woman in her forties who had recovered from COVID-19.

The chain employs TRBV12-5 and TRBJ1-2; 9 nucleotides align to TRBD1. The CDR3 totals 16 residues. Germline V gene sequence: CDR1 LGHNT, CDR2 FRNRAP. The V gene end was trimmed by 3 bases and the J gene end by 2 bases; junction bases not matched to a gene: 7. CDR3 loop: CASGFGPGQGNYGYTF. CDR3 DNA sequence: TGTGCTAGTGGTTTTGGACCCGGACAGGGGAACTATGGCTACACCTTC.

The rearrangement links TRBV4-1 to TRBJ2-1; TRBD2 aligns across 7 bases. Looked up from germline, CDR1 is MGHRA and CDR2 is YSYEKL. V lost 1 base to trimming and J lost 0 bases; unmatched junction nucleotides: 6. This CDR3 spans 17 amino acids. CDR3 amino acids: CASSQGMGGSSYNEQFF. CDR3 nucleotides: TGCGCCAGCAGCCAAGGGATGGGGGGGAGCTCCTACAATGAGCAGTTCTTC.

The chain combines TRBV29-1 with TRBJ1-2; no firm D call. The CDR3 has 15 amino acids. CDR1 is SQVTM, CDR2 ANQGSEA, per germline. The ends were cut back, 3 bases at V and 4 bases at J, with 18 bases in the middle. For the CDR3, the DNA is TGCAGCGTTGATTTTTTGGGCGTCGACGTCTATGGCTACACCTTC. The encoded protein is CSVDFLGVDVYGYTF. Full variable domain (missing parts from reference TRBV29-1 and TRBJ1-2): SAVISQKPSRDICQRGTSLTIQCQVDSQVTMMFWYRQQPGQSLTLIATANQGSEATYESGFVIDKFPISRPNLTFSTLTVSNMSPEDSSIYLCSVDFLGVDVYGYTFGSGTRLTVV.

J is TRBJ1-2 and V is TRBV7-2, with TRBD1 matching over 9 bases. The V gene end was trimmed by 5 bases and the J gene end by 5 bases; junction bases not matched to a gene: 9. Germline V gene lookup returns CDR1 SGHTA and CDR2 FQGNSA. The CDR3 is made up of 15 amino acids. CDR3 amino acids: CASSAYDRGEYGYTF. CDR3 nucleotides: TGTGCCAGCAGCGCCTACGACAGGGGGGAGTATGGCTACACCTTC.

This chain joins TRBV9 and TRBJ2-3; 8 bases are a match to TRBD2. The CDR3 spans 15 residues. The junction had 8 bases not matched to a gene; V was cut back by 4 bases and J by 4 bases. In germline, CDR1 is SGDLS, CDR2 YYNGEE. The CDR3 DNA follows: TGTGCCAGCAGCCCGGGGGGGTATAGCGCAGATACGCAGTATTTT. Protein product: CASSPGGYSADTQYF.

This rearrangement joins TRBV9 to TRBJ1-2, with D perhaps matching TRBD1 (6 bases). The V end lost 3 bases, the J end lost 8 bases, and 11 bases lay between the germline ends. Germline loops: CDR1 SGDLS, CDR2 YYNGEE. There are 12 residues in the CDR3. The CDR3 region has the DNA TGTGCCAGCAGCGCCCAGGGGCGAGGCTACACCTTC. Protein sequence: CASSAQGRGYTF.

V gene TRBV11-2 combines with J gene TRBJ1-6, with TRBD1 matching 10 bases. The CDR3 has 18 residues. Trimming removed 5 bases from V and 9 bases from J; junction bases left unmatched: 16. Looked up from germline, CDR1 is SGHAT and CDR2 is FQNNGV. CDR3 sequence (DNA): TGTGCCAGCAGCCCAACCGGGACAGGGGCTCAGGGTAGTTCACCCCTCCACTTT. Its protein is CASSPTGTGAQGSSPLHF.

CDR3 in DNA: TGTGCCAGCAACAGAGACAGGTCCTATAATTCACCCCTCCACTTT. This gives the protein CASNRDRSYNSPLHF. The chain uses TRBV2 and TRBJ1-6; the D gene is possibly TRBD1 (6 bases). In germline, CDR1 is SNHLY, CDR2 FYNNEI. This CDR3 is 15 amino acids long. Trimming removed 7 bases from V and 1 base from J, with 11 bases in between.

This rearrangement joins TRBV6-2 or TRBV6-3 to TRBJ2-1, with D tentatively TRBD2 (6 bases). Germline V CDR1 and CDR2: MNHEY, SVGEGT. The CDR3 runs 14 residues. V was trimmed by 2 bases and J by 1 base, leaving 6 bases between them. The CDR3 DNA reads as TGTGCCAGCAGTTACGGGGGGTCCTACAATGAGCAGTTCTTC. Translated: CASSYGGSYNEQFF.

The chain is built from TRBV19 and TRBJ2-3, with 7 nucleotides matching TRBD1. Per the germline V gene, CDR1 is LNHDA and CDR2 is SQIVND (reference sequence). V was clipped by 10 bases and J by 3 bases; unmatched bases: 10. This CDR3 contains 14 residues. CDR3 sequence reads: CATGRQGQTDTQYF. CDR3 coding DNA: TGTGCCACTGGGAGACAGGGACAGACAGATACGCAGTATTTT.

The V gene is TRBV29-1, the J gene TRBJ1-2; the D gene is possibly TRBD1 (5 bases). The V end lost 3 bases, the J end lost 4 bases, and 15 bases lay between the germline ends. The CDR3 is 14 residues long. Per germline, CDR1 SQVTM and CDR2 ANQGSEA. Written as DNA, the CDR3 is TGCAGCGTTGATAAATCCCCGGGGGGCTATGGCTACACCTTC. It yields the protein CSVDKSPGGYGYTF.

This clone was detected only once. J is TRBJ1-3 and V is TRBV6-5, with a possible D match to TRBD1 (6 bases). CDR1 MNHEY and CDR2 SVGAGI come from the germline V gene. V dropped 4 bases and J dropped 6 bases, with 19 bases sitting between them. CDR3 size: 16 residues. CDR3 in DNA: TGTGCCAGCAGTTCCACCACCCGGGGGGCCATAAACACCATATATTTT. Its translation: CASSSTTRGAINTIYF.

This clone turned up a few times. The V gene is TRBV10-1, the J gene TRBJ2-2, with D tentatively TRBD1 (6 bases). Germline V gives CDR1 WNHNN, CDR2 SYGVQD (reference sequence). The length of the CDR3 is 17 residues. Trimming stripped 0 bases from V and 3 bases from J, with 14 bases between. The CDR3 sequence is CASSESAGARDTGELFF. In DNA form, the CDR3 reads TGCGCCAGCAGTGAGTCCGCAGGGGCTCGGGACACCGGGGAGCTGTTTTTT.

This sequence joins TRBV11-2 and TRBJ1-1; 9 bases align to TRBD1. CDR1 and CDR2 (germline): SGHAT, FQNNGV. The V segment lost 5 bases and the J segment 1 base; nucleotides outside the gene matches: 8. CDR3 length: 16 amino acids. The CDR3 nucleotides read TGTGCCAGCAGCCATGACAGGGGGGTTTGGAACACTGAAGCTTTCTTT. Its translation: CASSHDRGVWNTEAFF.

Worth noting for this clone: Other DNA variants within this sample encode the same CDR3. The chain uses TRBV7-9 and TRBJ1-4, with D possibly matching TRBD1 (5 bases). This CDR3 spans 14 amino acids. V lost 5 bases to trimming and J lost 3 bases, with 10 bases between them. The germline V gene has CDR1 SEHNR and CDR2 FQNEAQ (reference sequence). The CDR3 region is CASSPRDANEKLFF. The CDR3 DNA reads TGTGCCAGCAGCCCGCGGGACGCTAATGAAAAACTGTTTTTT.

V gene TRBV18 combines with J gene TRBJ1-1, with 9 bases matching TRBD1. V was pared by 5 bases and J by 6 bases, with 10 bases of the junction left unmatched. This CDR3 has 15 residues. Germline V gene lookup returns CDR1 KGHSH and CDR2 LQKENI. CDR3 residues: CASSSTTGGGSEAFF. As DNA, the CDR3 is TGTGCCAGCTCATCGACGACAGGGGGTGGGTCTGAAGCTTTCTTT.

This chain joins TRBV6-6 and TRBJ1-2; unclear D gene. The CDR3 has 16 amino acids. V gave up 6 bases and J gave up 0 bases, with 17 bases separating them. Germline V CDR1 and CDR2: MNHNY, SVGAGI (reference sequence). This CDR3 is CASRSFLVDANYGYTF. CDR3 bases: TGTGCCAGCAGAAGCTTCCTGGTCGATGCTAACTATGGCTACACCTTC.

The chain uses TRBV19 and TRBJ1-6, with D perhaps matching TRBD1 (5 bases). The V end lost 3 bases, the J end lost 7 bases, and 13 bases lay between the germline ends. Germline CDR1 and CDR2: LNHDA and SQIVND (reference sequence). The CDR3 is 15 residues long. The CDR3 DNA follows: TGTGCCAGTAGTATCGGGCCAGGGAGGAATTCACCCCTCCACTTT. As protein: CASSIGPGRNSPLHF.

The rearrangement links TRBV6-1 to TRBJ2-7; D might be TRBD2 (5 bases). The CDR3 totals 19 residues. The germline CDR1 and CDR2 sequences are MNHNS and SASEGT. Trimming stripped 1 base from V and 2 bases from J, with 24 bases between. CDR3 in amino acids: CASSEEEVLGSPFTYEQYF. The CDR3 nucleotides are TGTGCCAGCAGTGAAGAGGAGGTTCTGGGGTCACCTTTTACCTACGAGCAGTACTTC.

This clone turned up a few times. The chain recombines TRBV4-3 with TRBJ1-4, with 7 bases identical to TRBD1. The CDR3 is 17 amino acids. With 1 base clipped from V and 11 bases from J, the junction kept 16 bases outside the gene matches. Looked up from germline, CDR1 is LGHNA and CDR2 is YSLEER. The CDR3 loop reads CASSQAYPIGQAWKLFF. As DNA, the CDR3 is TGCGCCAGCAGCCAAGCCTACCCGATAGGACAGGCCTGGAAACTGTTTTTT.

This clone was detected once. Other DNA variants within this sample encode the same CDR3. The chain recombines TRBV3-1 (or the pseudogene TRBV3-2) with TRBJ2-7; the match to TRBD2 covers 8 bases. V was pared by 4 bases and J by 2 bases, with 4 bases of the junction left unmatched. The CDR3 is 14 amino acids. Germline V gene lookup returns CDR1 LGHDT and CDR2 YNNKEL (reference sequence). The CDR3 coding sequence is TGTGCCAGCAGCCCTATAGCGGGACCCTACGAGCAGTACTTC. Protein sequence: CASSPIAGPYEQYF.

This clone was seen more than once but under ten times. The chain couples TRBV5-1 to TRBJ2-3, with 13 bases that match TRBD2. From germline, CDR1 is SGHRS and CDR2 YFSETQ. With 4 bases clipped from V and 0 bases from J, the junction kept 5 bases outside the gene matches. The CDR3 covers 17 residues. CDR3 in amino acids: CASSRTSGGPSTDTQYF. Written as DNA, the CDR3 is TGCGCCAGCAGCCGGACTAGCGGGGGCCCTAGCACAGATACGCAGTATTTT. Full variable domain (remainder filled in from reference TRBV5-1 and TRBJ2-3): KAGVTQTPRYLIKTRGQQVTLSCSPISGHRSVSWYQQTPGQGLQFLFEYFSETQRNKGNFPGRFSGRQFSNSRSEMNVSTLELGDSALYLCASSRTSGGPSTDTQYFGPGTRLTVL.

The rearrangement uses TRBV19 and TRBJ2-1; 14 bases are a match to TRBD2. J gave up 5 bases and V 7 bases, and 13 bases lay outside the gene matches. The CDR3 totals 18 residues. Germline assignment: CDR1 LNHDA and CDR2 SQIVND (reference sequence). CDR3 sequence reads: CASKNSPGLAGENNEQFF. The CDR3 DNA reads TGTGCCAGTAAGAACTCTCCGGGACTAGCGGGGGAGAACAATGAGCAGTTCTTC.

V is TRBV6-5 and J is TRBJ1-2; TRBD1 matches at 7 bases. V shed 2 bases, J shed 8 bases, and the junction held 11 bases outside the gene matches. Germline loops: CDR1 MNHEY, CDR2 SVGAGI. The CDR3 is made up of 15 amino acids. The CDR3 coding sequence is TGTGCCAGCAGTTACGGGACAGCCCAATCACAGGGCTACACCTTC. Encoded protein: CASSYGTAQSQGYTF.

This clone occurred a few times. The chain is built from TRBV7-6 and TRBJ2-1; 9 bases are shared with TRBD2. The germline V gene encodes CDR1 SGHVS and CDR2 FNYEAQ. This CDR3 contains 18 residues. V was clipped by 4 bases and J by 0 bases; unmatched bases: 10. The CDR3: CASSWRSSGGLSYNEQFF. CDR3 in DNA: TGTGCCAGCAGCTGGCGCTCAAGCGGGGGGCTCTCCTACAATGAGCAGTTCTTC. The full variable domain, with the rest looked up from reference TRBV7-6 and TRBJ2-1, is GAGVSQSPRYKVTKRGQDVALRCDPISGHVSLYWYRQALGQGPEFLTYFNYEAQQDKSGLPNDRFSAERPEGSISTLTIQRTEQRDSAMYRCASSWRSSGGLSYNEQFFGPGTRLTVL.

The chain recombines TRBV5-4 with TRBJ1-4; 9 positions match TRBD1. Germline CDR1 is SGHNT and CDR2 is YYREEE (reference sequence). This CDR3 region has 15 residues. V was clipped by 4 bases and J by 3 bases; unmatched bases: 4. For the CDR3, the DNA is TGTGCCAGCAGCCTATGGGACAGGGCTAATGAAAAACTGTTTTTT. Protein sequence: CASSLWDRANEKLFF.

This CDR3 reads CASSLVIDRGQYF. In DNA form, the CDR3 reads TGTGCCAGCAGCTTGGTGATCGATCGGGGGCAGTACTTC. The chain uses TRBV5-6 and TRBJ2-7; tentative D call: TRBD2 (5 bases). V was cut by 0 bases and J by 9 bases, with 13 bases left in between. The CDR3 length is 13 residues. Germline lookup yields CDR1 SGHDT and CDR2 YYEEEE.